This T cell receptor (beta chain) was recovered during a study of blood T cell repertoires in COVID-19. Whole-study context: The study drew acute and convalescent COVID-19 samples from the United States, Italy and Spain.

Enrollees, about 18 to 95 years old, lived in approximately 25 US areas. The germline gives CDR1 MRHNA, CDR2 SNTAGT. The CDR3 contains 16 residues. The V gene end was trimmed by 0 bases and the J gene end by 4 bases; junction bases not matched to a gene: 3. As originally analysed: Researchers report that nucleated cell counts were estimated from reference gene primer amplification. Method: immunoSEQ multiplex PCR; TCRdb's copy keeps in-frame clones and lacks some. V and J calls and clone size follow that table, whereas D and trimming were derived from the DNA. Of around 310,000 clones listed, nearly 90% are singletons.

The chain links TRBV6-4 to TRBJ2-1; 10 nucleotides line up with TRBD1. Material: PBMCs or T cells enriched from blood (not recorded which). The sequence derives from a woman in her 30s who had recovered from COVID-19. The CDR3 loop is CASSDSAGQGYNEQFF. CDR3 coding DNA: TGTGCCAGCAGTGACTCGGCGGGACAGGGGTACAATGAGCAGTTCTTC.